The text below deals with one TCR beta chain. Its target is not known. V was shortened by 4 bases and J by 9 bases, with 12 bases between the two germline ends. Germline-derived CDR1 and CDR2 are KGHSH and LQKENI. The CDR3 length is 12 residues. This sample stems from a study of cytomegalovirus exposure and HLA in healthy donors. In the PCR, 60 Vbeta and 13 Jbeta primers were used. Assay: immunoSEQ multiplex PCR; the TCRdb copy retains only in-frame clones and omits some. Of around 150,000 clones in the sample, around 80% were seen once. Study results and caveats: Per published accounts, TCR beta sequences correctly predicted the HLA-A and HLA-B alleles of most subjects. Later analysis reportedly placed an Asian-associated ancestry cluster below the roughly 690-donor mean in N-insertions. Evidence from a later analysis indicated that most CMV-associated TCR beta chains looked HLA-restricted.

Input material: PBMCs. This sequence was found in a male donor in good health and CMV-seronegative. The V gene is TRBV18, the J gene TRBJ1-1, with TRBD1 as a possible D gene (6 bases). The CDR3 protein is CASSQDRSQAFF. The CDR3 DNA sequence: TGTGCCAGCTCACAAGACAGGAGCCAAGCTTTCTTT.